The 4 T cell receptor beta chains below all came from one sample that was sequenced in a study of identical twins. TCRdb reprocessed the 5' RACE reads with MiXCR, giving one entry per CDR3 protein. Among around 250,000 distinct CDR3 sequences, 9.5% to 15% were seen once, and the ten largest hold 3.5% to 4.5%. A further study also used this sample, focusing on yellow fever vaccine responses in identical twins.

Sequencing used memory (CD45RO+) T cells sorted from blood. These receptors came from a woman younger than 30 in good health.

This CDR3 is CAISDPGRETYEQYF. The CDR3 DNA reads as TGTGCCATCAGTGATCCCGGGCGGGAAACCTACGAGCAGTACTTC. The chain employs TRBV10-3 and TRBJ2-7, with a weak D call TRBD2 (6 bases). Germline V lookup: CDR1 ENHRY, CDR2 SYGVKD. V lost 3 bases and J lost 2, with 14 bases in between. The CDR3 spans 15 residues.

The J gene is TRBJ2-5, the V gene TRBV6-1; 11 nucleotides align to TRBD1. Trimming took 7 bases from V and 5 from J; bases not matched to a gene: 6. CDR3 size: 14 residues. Germline CDR1 MNHNS, CDR2 SASEGT. The CDR3 region has the DNA TGTGCCAGCACCCGGGACAGGGGGAGGGAGACCCAGTACTTC. It encodes CASTRDRGRETQYF.

This clonotype was found many times. The rearrangement joins TRBV29-1 to TRBJ2-3, with D perhaps matching TRBD2 (6 bases). CDR3 size: 14 residues. The germline V gene encodes CDR1 SQVTM and CDR2 ANQGSEA. V lost 7 bases and J 1 base, leaving 15 bases between the germline ends. CDR3 DNA: TGCAGCGCTTATTCAGGGACTGGCACAGATACGCAGTATTTT. This encodes CSAYSGTGTDTQYF.

This clonotype has a handful of counts. The rearrangement joins TRBV28 to TRBJ2-7; D is possibly TRBD1 (6 bases). From germline, CDR1 is MDHEN and CDR2 SYDVKM. This CDR3 spans 14 amino acids. V lost 6 bases and J 3 bases, leaving 15 bases between the germline ends. As DNA, the CDR3 is TGTGCCAGCAGGGTAGGGGGTTCAAACTACGAGCAGTACTTC. Residues: CASRVGGSNYEQYF.